This T cell receptor beta chain emerged from a study of T cells expressing NK-cell markers. Study at large: It was sorted CD3+CD56-NKG2C+, CD3+CD56+NKG2C- and CD3+CD56+NKG2C+ T cells that provided the TCR beta repertoires.

One entry per CDR3 protein, without DNA, is what TCRdb gives after re-calling the 5' RACE reads. Recorded for this sample: approximately 440,000 distinct CDR3 sequences. The CDR3 is made up of 13 amino acids. In germline, CDR1 is LNHDA, CDR2 SQIVND (reference sequence). The receptor was isolated from a woman in her forties or fifties in good health. The specimen sequenced was blood T cells: a sorted CD56 or NKG2C T cell subset, CD4+ or CD8+ T cells, or bulk PBMC T cells (not recorded which). This chain uses TRBV19 with TRBJ2-3; with no DNA, the TCRdb D assignment of TRBD2 cannot be verified. CDR3 residues: CASSTGREDTQYF.